What follows describes a single T cell receptor beta chain. Its target is not known. These data belong to a study of T cell responses to AZD1222 COVID-19 vaccine. Study observations and caveats: Spike-spanning, vaccine-associated CD4 TCRs were dominant at 160-218 and 743-854. Donors were chiefly white British, with a greater number of females, and clonal diversity was perhaps underestimated. Compared with day 0, the breadth and depth of the Spike-specific TCR repertoire rose significantly after two doses of AZD1222. AZD1222 recipients seropositive at baseline numbered only 5 or 6.

Per germline, CDR1 LGHDT and CDR2 YNNKEL (reference sequence). This CDR3 comprises 12 residues. V dropped 4 bases and J dropped 5; count of bases not matched to a gene: 1. Profiling relied on immunoSEQ multiplex PCR, and the TCRdb table lists in-frame clones only, not all of them. In the table there are about 120,000 clones, approximately 85% of which are singletons. The chain couples TRBV3-1 (or the pseudogene TRBV3-2) to TRBJ2-7; 8 bases agree with TRBD1. This receptor was taken from an adult in good health. Specimen: peripheral blood, collected on day 0 of MenACWY control vaccination. For the CDR3, the DNA is TGTGCCAGCAGCCTACAGGGGGACGAGCAGTACTTC. Protein sequence: CASSLQGDEQYF.